The entry that follows covers one TCR beta chain sequence. The assay was immunoSEQ multiplex PCR, and TCRdb's table has in-frame clones only and misses some. The sample contains approximately 230,000 clones, around 88% of which appear only once. The sample is drawn from a study of blood T cell repertoires in COVID-19. Study details: Sites in the United States, Italy and Spain provided acute and convalescent COVID-19 samples.

Two negative PCRs, clearance, or symptom resolution characterized the recovered Cohort 3 donors. With 2 bases clipped from V and 0 bases from J, the junction kept 1 base outside the gene matches. The CDR3 has 14 residues. Germline CDR1 reads SGDLS; CDR2 reads YYNGEE. The sequencing input was PBMCs or T cells enriched from blood (not recorded which). This receptor was obtained from a woman younger than 45 who had recovered from COVID-19. This chain connects TRBV9 to TRBJ1-1, with 7 positions matching TRBD1. The CDR3 bases are TGTGCCAGCAGCGTGACAGGGCTGAACACTGAAGCTTTCTTT. It translates to CASSVTGLNTEAFF.